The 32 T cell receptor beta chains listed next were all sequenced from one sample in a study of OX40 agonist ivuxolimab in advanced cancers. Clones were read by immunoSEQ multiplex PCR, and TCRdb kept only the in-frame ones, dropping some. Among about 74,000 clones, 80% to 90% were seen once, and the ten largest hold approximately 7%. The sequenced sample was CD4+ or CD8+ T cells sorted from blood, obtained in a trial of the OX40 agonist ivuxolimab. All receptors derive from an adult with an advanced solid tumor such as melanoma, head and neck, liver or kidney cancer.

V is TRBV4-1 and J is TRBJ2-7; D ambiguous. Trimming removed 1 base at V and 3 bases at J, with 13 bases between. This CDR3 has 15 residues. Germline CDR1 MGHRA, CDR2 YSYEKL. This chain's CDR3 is CASSQARDVHYEQYF. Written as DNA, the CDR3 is TGCGCCAGCAGCCAAGCTCGAGACGTACACTACGAGCAGTACTTC.

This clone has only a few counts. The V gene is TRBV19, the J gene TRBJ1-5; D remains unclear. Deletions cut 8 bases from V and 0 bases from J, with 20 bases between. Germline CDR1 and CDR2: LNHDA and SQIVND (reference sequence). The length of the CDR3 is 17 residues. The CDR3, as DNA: TGTGCCAGTTCTTGGGGAACGGAGTCCTATAGCAATCAGCCCCAGCATTTT. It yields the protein CASSWGTESYSNQPQHF.

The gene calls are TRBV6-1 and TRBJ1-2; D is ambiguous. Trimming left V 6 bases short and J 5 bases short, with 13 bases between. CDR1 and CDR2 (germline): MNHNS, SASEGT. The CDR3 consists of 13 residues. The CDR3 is CASSEVREYGYTF. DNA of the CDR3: TGTGCCAGCAGCGAGGTGCGAGAGTATGGCTACACCTTC.

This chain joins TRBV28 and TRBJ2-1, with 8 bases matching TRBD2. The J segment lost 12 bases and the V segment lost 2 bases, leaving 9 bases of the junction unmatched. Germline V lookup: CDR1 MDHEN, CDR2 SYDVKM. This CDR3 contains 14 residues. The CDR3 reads CASSLGREVVAQFF. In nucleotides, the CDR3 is TGTGCCAGCAGTTTAGGGCGGGAGGTGGTCGCGCAGTTCTTC. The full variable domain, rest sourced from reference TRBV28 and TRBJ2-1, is DVKVTQSSRYLVKRTGEKVFLECVQDMDHENMFWYRQDPGLGLRLIYFSYDVKMKEKGDIPEGYSVSREKKERFSLILESASTNQTSMYLCASSLGREVVAQFFGPGTRLTVL.

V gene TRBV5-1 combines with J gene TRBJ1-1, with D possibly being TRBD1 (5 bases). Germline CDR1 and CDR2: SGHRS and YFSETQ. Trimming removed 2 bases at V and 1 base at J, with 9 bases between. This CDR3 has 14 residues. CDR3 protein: CASSFLQANTEAFF. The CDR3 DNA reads TGCGCCAGCAGCTTCCTACAGGCGAACACTGAAGCTTTCTTT.

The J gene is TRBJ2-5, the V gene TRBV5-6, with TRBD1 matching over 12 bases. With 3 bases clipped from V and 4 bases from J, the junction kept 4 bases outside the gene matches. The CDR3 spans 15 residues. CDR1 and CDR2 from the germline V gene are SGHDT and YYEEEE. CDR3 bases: TGTGCCAGCAGCTCGGGACAGGGGGCTCGAGAGACCCAGTACTTC. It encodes CASSSGQGARETQYF.

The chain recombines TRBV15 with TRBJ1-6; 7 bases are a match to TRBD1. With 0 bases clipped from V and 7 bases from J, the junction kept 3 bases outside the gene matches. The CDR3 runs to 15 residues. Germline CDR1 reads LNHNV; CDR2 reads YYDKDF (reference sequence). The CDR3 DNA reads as TGTGCCACCAGCAGAGATACGGGACAGAATTCACCCCTCCACTTT. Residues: CATSRDTGQNSPLHF.

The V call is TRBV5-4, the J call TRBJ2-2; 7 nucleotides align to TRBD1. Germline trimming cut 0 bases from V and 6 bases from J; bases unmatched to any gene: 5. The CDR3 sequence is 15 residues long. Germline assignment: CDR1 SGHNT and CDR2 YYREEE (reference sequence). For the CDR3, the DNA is TGTGCCAGCAGCTTGGGACAGGGATTTGCCGGGGAGCTGTTTTTT. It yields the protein CASSLGQGFAGELFF.

The CDR3 nucleotides are TGTGCCAGCAGCTTAAGAAATAATTCACCCCTCCACTTT. Encoded protein: CASSLRNNSPLHF. The chain is built from TRBV13 and TRBJ1-6; no clear D. Trimming stripped 2 bases from V and 5 bases from J, with 4 bases between. The CDR3 sequence is 13 residues long. CDR1 is PRHDT, CDR2 FYEKMQ, per germline (reference sequence).

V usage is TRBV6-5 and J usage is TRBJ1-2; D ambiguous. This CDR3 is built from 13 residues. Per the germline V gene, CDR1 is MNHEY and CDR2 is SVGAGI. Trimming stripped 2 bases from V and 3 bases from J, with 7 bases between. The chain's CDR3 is CASSYRADYGYTF. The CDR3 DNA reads TGTGCCAGCAGTTACAGGGCAGACTATGGCTACACCTTC.

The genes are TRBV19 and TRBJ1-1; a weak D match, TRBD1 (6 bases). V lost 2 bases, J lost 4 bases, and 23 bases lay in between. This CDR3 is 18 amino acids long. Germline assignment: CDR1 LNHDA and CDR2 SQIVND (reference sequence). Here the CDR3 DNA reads TGTGCCAGTAGTATACTCAGGGGTCCTTCACTATCAGGCACTGAAGCTTTCTTT. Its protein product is CASSILRGPSLSGTEAFF.

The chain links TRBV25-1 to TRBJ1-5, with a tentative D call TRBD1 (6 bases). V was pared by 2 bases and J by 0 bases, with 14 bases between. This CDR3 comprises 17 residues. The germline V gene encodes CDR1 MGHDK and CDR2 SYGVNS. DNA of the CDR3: TGTGCCAGCAGTGAAGTTTCGAAGGGGGATAGCAATCAGCCCCAGCATTTT. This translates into CASSEVSKGDSNQPQHF.

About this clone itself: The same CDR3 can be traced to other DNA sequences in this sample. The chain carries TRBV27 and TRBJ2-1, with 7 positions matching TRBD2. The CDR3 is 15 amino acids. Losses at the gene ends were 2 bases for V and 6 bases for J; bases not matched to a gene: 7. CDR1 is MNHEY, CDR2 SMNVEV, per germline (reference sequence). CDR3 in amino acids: CASSLGASGRNEQFF. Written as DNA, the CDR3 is TGTGCCAGCAGTTTAGGGGCTAGCGGACGCAATGAGCAGTTCTTC.

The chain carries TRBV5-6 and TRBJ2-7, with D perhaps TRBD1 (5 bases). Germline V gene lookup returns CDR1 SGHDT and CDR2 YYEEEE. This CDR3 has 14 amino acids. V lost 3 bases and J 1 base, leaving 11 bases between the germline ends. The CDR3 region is CASSSLAGSYEQYV. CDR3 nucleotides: TGTGCCAGCAGCTCCCTGGCAGGGTCCTACGAGCAGTACGTC.

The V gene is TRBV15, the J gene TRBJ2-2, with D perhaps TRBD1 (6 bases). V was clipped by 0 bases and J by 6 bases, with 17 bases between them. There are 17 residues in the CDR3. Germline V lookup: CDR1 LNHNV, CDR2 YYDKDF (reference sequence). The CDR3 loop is CATSRDYNRVLAGELFF. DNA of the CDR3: TGTGCCACCAGCAGAGATTACAACAGGGTCCTGGCCGGGGAGCTGTTTTTT. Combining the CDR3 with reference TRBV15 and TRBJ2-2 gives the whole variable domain DAMVIQNPRYQVTQFGKPVTLSCSQTLNHNVMYWYQQKSSQAPKLLFHYYDKDFNNEADTPDNFQSRRPNTSFCFLDIRSPGLGDTAMYLCATSRDYNRVLAGELFFGEGSRLTVL.

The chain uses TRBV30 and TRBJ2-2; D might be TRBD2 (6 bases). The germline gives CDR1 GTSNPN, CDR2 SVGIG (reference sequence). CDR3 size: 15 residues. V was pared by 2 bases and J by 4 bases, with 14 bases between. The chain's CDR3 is CAWSRLGSFTGELFF. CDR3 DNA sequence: TGTGCCTGGAGTCGACTCGGGAGTTTCACCGGGGAGCTGTTTTTT.

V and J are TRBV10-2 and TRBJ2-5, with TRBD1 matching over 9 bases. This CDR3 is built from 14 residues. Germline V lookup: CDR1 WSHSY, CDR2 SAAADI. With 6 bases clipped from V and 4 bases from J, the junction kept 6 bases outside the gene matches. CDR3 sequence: CASSRDREAETQYF. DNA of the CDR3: TGCGCCAGCAGCCGGGACAGGGAGGCAGAGACCCAGTACTTC.

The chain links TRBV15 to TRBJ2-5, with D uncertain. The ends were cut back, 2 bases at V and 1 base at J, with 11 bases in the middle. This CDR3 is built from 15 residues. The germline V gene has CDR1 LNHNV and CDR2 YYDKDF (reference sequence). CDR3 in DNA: TGTGCCACCAGCAGACCTACGTATATCCAAGAGACCCAGTACTTC. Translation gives CATSRPTYIQETQYF.

The CDR3, as DNA: TGTGCCAGCTCACAGGATATGAACACTGAAGCTTTCTTT. Translating it yields CASSQDMNTEAFF. The chain carries TRBV18 and TRBJ1-1; D gene ambiguous. Germline V gives CDR1 KGHSH, CDR2 LQKENI. The CDR3 runs 13 residues. Trimming removed 4 bases at V and 0 bases at J, with 6 bases between.

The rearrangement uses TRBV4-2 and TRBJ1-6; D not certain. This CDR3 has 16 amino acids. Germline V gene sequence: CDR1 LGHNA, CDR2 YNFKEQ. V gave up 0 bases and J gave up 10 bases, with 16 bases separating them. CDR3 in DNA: TGTGCCAGCAGCCAAGATCGTCTCGGGATACAATCACCCCTCCACTTT. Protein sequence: CASSQDRLGIQSPLHF.

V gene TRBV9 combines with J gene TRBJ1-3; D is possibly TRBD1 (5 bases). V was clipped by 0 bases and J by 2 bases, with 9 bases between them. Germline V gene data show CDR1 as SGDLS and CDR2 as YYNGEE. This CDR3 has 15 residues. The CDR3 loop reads CASSVGAGAGNTIYF. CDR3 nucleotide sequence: TGTGCCAGCAGCGTAGGTGCGGGGGCTGGAAACACCATATATTTT.

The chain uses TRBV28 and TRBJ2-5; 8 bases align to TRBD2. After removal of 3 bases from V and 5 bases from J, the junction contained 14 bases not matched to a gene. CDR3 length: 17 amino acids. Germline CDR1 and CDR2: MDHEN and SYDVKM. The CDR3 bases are TGTGCCAGCAGTTTGATAGCGGGAAACGTTAGTTTGGAGACCCAGTACTTC. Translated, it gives CASSLIAGNVSLETQYF.

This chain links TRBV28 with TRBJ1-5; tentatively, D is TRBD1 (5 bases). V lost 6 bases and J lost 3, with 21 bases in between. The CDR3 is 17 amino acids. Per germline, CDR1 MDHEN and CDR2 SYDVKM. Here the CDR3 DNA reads TGTGCCAGCAGGCCTGAGATTGGGACGTACTACAATCAGCCCCAGCATTTT. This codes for CASRPEIGTYYNQPQHF.

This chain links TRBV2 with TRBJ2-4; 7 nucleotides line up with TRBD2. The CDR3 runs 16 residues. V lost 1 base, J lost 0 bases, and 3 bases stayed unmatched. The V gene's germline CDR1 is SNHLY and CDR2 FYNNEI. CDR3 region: CASSEGLAVAKNIQYF. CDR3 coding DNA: TGTGCCAGCAGTGAAGGGCTAGCGGTAGCCAAAAACATTCAGTACTTC. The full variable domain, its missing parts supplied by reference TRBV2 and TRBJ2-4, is EPEVTQTPSHQVTQMGQEVILRCVPISNHLYFYWYRQILGQKVEFLVSFYNNEISEKSEIFDDQFSVERPDGSNFTLKIRSTKLEDSAMYFCASSEGLAVAKNIQYFGAGTRLSVL.

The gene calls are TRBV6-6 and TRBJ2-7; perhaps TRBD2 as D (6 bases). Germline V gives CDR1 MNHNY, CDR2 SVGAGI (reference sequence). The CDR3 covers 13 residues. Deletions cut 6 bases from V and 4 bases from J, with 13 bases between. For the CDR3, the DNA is TGTGCCAGCAGAACGACTAGTAGGTACGAGCAGTACTTC. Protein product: CASRTTSRYEQYF.

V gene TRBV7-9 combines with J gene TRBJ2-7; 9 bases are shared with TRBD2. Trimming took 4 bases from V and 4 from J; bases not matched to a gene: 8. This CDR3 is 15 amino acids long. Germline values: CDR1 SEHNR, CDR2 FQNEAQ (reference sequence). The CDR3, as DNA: TGTGCCAGCAGCTCTAGCGGGATGGCCACGTACGAGCAGTACTTC. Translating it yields CASSSSGMATYEQYF.

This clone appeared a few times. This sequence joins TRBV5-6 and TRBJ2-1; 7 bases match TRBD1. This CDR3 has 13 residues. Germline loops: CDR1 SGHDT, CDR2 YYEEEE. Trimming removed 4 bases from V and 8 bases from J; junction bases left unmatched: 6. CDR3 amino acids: CASSDDRVHEQFF. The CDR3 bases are TGTGCCAGCAGCGACGACAGGGTTCATGAGCAGTTCTTC. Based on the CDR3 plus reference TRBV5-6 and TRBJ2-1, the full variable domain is DAGVTQSPTHLIKTRGQQVTLRCSPKSGHDTVSWYQQALGQGPQFIFQYYEEEERQRGNFPDRFSGHQFPNYSSELNVNALLLGDSALYLCASSDDRVHEQFFGPGTRLTVL.

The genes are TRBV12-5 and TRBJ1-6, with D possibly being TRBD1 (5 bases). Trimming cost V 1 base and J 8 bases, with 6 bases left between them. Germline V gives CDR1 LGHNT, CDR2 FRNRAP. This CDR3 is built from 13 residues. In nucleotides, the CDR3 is TGTGCTAGTGGTTTGGAACAGGATTCACCCCTCCACTTT. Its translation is CASGLEQDSPLHF.

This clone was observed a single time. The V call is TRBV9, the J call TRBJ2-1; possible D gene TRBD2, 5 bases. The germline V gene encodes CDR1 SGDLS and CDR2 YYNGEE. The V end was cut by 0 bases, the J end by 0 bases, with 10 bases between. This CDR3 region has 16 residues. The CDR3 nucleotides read TGTGCCAGCAGCGTAGTCAGCGGAAGCTCCTACAATGAGCAGTTCTTC. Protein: CASSVVSGSSYNEQFF.

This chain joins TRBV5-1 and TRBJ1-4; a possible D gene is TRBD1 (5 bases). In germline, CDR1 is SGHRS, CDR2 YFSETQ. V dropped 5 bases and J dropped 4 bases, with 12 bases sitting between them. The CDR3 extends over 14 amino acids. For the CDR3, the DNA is TGCGCCAGCAGGGGAACAAGGGGTAATGAAAAACTGTTTTTT. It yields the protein CASRGTRGNEKLFF.

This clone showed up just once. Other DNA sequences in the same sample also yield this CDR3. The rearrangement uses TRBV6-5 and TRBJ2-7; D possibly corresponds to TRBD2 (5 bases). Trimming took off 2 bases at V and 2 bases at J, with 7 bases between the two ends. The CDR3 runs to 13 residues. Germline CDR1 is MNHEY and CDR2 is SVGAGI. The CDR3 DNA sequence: TGTGCCAGCAGTTACCGGGAAACCTACGAGCAGTACTTC. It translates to CASSYRETYEQYF.

CDR3 region: CASTSTETSGNTIYF. CDR3 DNA: TGTGCCAGCACTTCAACAGAAACCTCTGGAAACACCATATATTTT. The chain carries TRBV6-5 and TRBJ1-3; D gene uncertain. Germline V gene lookup returns CDR1 MNHEY and CDR2 SVGAGI. The CDR3 has 15 amino acids. Trimming pared 7 bases from V and 0 bases from J, leaving 13 bases between.